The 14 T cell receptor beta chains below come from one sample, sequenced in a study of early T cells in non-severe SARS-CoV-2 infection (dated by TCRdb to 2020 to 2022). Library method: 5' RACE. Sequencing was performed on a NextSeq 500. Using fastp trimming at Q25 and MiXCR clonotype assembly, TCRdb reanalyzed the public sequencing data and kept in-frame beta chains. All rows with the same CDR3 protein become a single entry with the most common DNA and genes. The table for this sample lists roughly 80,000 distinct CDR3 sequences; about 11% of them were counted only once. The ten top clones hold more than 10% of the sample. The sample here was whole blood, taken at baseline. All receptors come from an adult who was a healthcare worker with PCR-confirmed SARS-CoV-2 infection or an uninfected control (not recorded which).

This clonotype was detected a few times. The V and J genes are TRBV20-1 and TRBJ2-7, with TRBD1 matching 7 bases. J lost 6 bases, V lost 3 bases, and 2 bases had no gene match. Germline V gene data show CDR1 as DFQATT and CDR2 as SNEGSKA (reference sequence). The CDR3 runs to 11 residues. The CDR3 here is CSARTGIEQYF. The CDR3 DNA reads TGCAGTGCTAGGACAGGGATCGAGCAGTACTTC.

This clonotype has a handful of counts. CDR3 in DNA: TGTGCCACCGGGACATCTTACGAGCAGTACTTC. Translation: CATGTSYEQYF. The gene calls are TRBV19 and TRBJ2-7, with D perhaps matching TRBD1 (6 bases). Germline V CDR1 and CDR2: LNHDA, SQIVND (reference sequence). The CDR3 runs 11 residues. V was trimmed by 10 bases and J by 4 bases, leaving 11 bases between them.

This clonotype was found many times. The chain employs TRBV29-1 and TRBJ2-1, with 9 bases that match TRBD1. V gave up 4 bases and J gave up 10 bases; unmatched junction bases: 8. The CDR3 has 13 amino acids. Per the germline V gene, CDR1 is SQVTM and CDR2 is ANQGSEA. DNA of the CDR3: TGCAGCGTTGGGGGACAGGGTTATGGGGAGCAGTTCTTC. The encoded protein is CSVGGQGYGEQFF.

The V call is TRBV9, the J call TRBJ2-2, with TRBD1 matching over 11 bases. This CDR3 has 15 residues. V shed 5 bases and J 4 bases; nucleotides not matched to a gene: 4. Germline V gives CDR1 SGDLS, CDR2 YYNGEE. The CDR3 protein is CASRAGTGGTGELFF. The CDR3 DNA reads TGTGCCAGCAGGGCCGGGACAGGGGGCACCGGGGAGCTGTTTTTT.

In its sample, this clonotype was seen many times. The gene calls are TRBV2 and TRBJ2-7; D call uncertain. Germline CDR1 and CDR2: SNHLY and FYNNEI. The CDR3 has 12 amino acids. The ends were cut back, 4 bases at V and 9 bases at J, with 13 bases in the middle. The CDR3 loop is CASSVSTPGQYF. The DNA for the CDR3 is TGTGCCAGCAGTGTATCGACACCCGGGCAGTACTTC.

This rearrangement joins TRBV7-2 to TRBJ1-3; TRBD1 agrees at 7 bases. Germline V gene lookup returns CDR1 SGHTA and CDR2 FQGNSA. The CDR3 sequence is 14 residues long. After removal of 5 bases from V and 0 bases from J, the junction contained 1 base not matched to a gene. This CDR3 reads CASSPGGSGNTIYF. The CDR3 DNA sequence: TGTGCCAGCAGCCCAGGGGGCTCTGGAAACACCATATATTTT.

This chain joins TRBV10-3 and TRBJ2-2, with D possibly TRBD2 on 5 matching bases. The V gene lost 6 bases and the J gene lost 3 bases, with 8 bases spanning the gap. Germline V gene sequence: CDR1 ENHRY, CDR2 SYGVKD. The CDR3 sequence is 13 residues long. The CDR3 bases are TGTGCCATCAGGGAGGTTGACACCGGGGAGCTGTTTTTT. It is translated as CAIREVDTGELFF.

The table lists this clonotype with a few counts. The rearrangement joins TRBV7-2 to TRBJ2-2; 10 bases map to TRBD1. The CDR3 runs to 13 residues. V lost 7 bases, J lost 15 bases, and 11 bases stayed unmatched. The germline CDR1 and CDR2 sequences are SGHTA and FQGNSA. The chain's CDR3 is CASNPTQGQGLFF. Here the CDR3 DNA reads TGTGCCAGCAACCCCACCCAGGGACAGGGGTTGTTTTTT.

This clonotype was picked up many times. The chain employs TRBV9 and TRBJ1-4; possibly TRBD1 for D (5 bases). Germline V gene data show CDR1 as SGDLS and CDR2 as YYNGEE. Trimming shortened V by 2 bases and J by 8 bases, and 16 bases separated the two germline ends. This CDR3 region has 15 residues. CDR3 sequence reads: CASSVGPGPGEKLFF. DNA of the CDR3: TGTGCCAGCAGCGTGGGTCCGGGGCCGGGGGAAAAACTGTTTTTT. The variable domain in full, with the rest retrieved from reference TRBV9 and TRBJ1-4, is DSGVTQTPKHLITATGQRVTLRCSPRSGDLSVYWYQQSLDQGLQFLIQYYNGEERAKGNILERFSAQQFPDLHSELNLSSLELGDSALYFCASSVGPGPGEKLFFGSGTQLSVL.

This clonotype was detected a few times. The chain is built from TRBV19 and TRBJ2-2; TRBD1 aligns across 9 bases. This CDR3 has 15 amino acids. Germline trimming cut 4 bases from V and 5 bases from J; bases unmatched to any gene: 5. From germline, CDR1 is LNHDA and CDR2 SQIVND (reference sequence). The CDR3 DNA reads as TGTGCCAGTAGTACAGGACAGGGGTGGACCGGGGAGCTGTTTTTT. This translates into CASSTGQGWTGELFF.

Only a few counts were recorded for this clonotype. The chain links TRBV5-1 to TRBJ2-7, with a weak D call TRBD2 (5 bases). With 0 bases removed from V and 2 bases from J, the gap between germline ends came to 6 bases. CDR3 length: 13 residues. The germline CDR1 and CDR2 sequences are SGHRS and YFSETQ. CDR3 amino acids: CASSLDGAYEQYF. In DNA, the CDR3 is TGCGCCAGCAGCTTGGACGGGGCCTACGAGCAGTACTTC.

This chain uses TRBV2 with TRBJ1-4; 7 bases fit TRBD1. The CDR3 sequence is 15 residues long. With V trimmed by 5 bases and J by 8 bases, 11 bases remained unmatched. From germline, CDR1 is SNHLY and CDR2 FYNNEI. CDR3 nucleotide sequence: TGTGCCAGCAGTCCCTCGACAGGGAGGGGGGAAAAACTGTTTTTT. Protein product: CASSPSTGRGEKLFF. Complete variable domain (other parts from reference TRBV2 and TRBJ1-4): EPEVTQTPSHQVTQMGQEVILRCVPISNHLYFYWYRQILGQKVEFLVSFYNNEISEKSEIFDDQFSVERPDGSNFTLKIRSTKLEDSAMYFCASSPSTGRGEKLFFGSGTQLSVL.

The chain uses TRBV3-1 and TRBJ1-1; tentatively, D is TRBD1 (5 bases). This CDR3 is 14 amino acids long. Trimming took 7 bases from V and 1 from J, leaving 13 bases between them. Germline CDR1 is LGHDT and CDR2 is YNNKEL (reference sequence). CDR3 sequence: CASTRMGPNTEAFF. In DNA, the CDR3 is TGTGCCAGCACCCGGATGGGGCCGAACACTGAAGCTTTCTTT.

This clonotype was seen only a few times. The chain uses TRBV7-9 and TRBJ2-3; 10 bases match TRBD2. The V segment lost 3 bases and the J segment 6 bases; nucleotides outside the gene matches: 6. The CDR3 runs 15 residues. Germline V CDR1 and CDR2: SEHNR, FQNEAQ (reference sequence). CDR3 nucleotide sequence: TGTGCCAGCAGCTTCCAGCGGGGGGGCCGGGATACGCAGTATTTT. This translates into CASSFQRGGRDTQYF.